What follows are 22 T cell receptor beta chains derived from one specimen sequenced in a study of beta chain features in type 1 diabetes (dated by TCRdb to the late 2010s). Libraries were made using the immunoSEQ multiplex PCR assay. The entire isolated RNA was reverse transcribed using the High Capacity cDNA Reverse Transcription Kit, and thus expressed TCRB transcripts were sequenced. TCRdb retrieved this table from immuneACCESS and kept in-frame rearrangements only. Not all clones are present; in checked studies, unresolved V genes account for under half, and no reason is known for the remainder. This sample holds some 300,000 clones; 8% were observed only once. Over 0.8% of the sample is held by the ten biggest clonotypes. Sample: central memory CD4+ T cells from blood. The source of these receptors is a woman between 18 and 29 years old in good health.

The chain is built from TRBV10-3 and TRBJ1-5, with 8 bases lining up with TRBD1. J gave up 4 bases and V 4 bases, and 6 bases lay outside the gene matches. Germline loops: CDR1 ENHRY, CDR2 SYGVKD. This CDR3 is 15 amino acids long. The CDR3 sequence is CAISAGQGLNQPQHF. Here the CDR3 DNA reads TGTGCCATCAGTGCTGGACAGGGTCTGAATCAGCCCCAGCATTTT.

This clone has just a few counts. This chain links TRBV9 with TRBJ2-5; 10 nucleotides agree with TRBD2. Germline CDR1 SGDLS, CDR2 YYNGEE. With 0 bases clipped from V and 4 bases from J, the junction kept 9 bases outside the gene matches. The CDR3 has 17 residues. CDR3 DNA: TGTGCCAGCAGCGTAGGAAGCGGGGGGGCCGATAGAGAGACCCAGTACTTC. Translating it yields CASSVGSGGADRETQYF.

This clone has just a few counts. This chain connects TRBV5-4 to TRBJ1-3, with TRBD1 matching 12 bases. Unmatched junction bases numbered 8, after V lost 6 bases and J lost 4 bases. Germline assignment: CDR1 SGHNT and CDR2 YYREEE (reference sequence). The CDR3 runs to 16 residues. The chain's CDR3 is CASTPGQGARGNTIYF. The CDR3, as DNA: TGTGCCAGCACCCCGGGACAGGGGGCGAGGGGAAACACCATATATTTT.

The rearrangement links TRBV9 to TRBJ2-7, with TRBD1 as a possible D gene (6 bases). V shed 2 bases and J shed 3 bases, with 15 bases lying between them. The CDR3 contains 15 residues. Germline V gene data show CDR1 as SGDLS and CDR2 as YYNGEE. The chain's CDR3 is CASSVGPGQNYEQYF. For the CDR3, the DNA is TGTGCCAGCAGCGTGGGTCCTGGACAGAACTACGAGCAGTACTTC.

The chain joins TRBV7-9 to TRBJ2-7, with 8 bases that match TRBD1. V was pared by 5 bases and J by 1 base, with 4 bases of the junction left unmatched. Looked up from germline, CDR1 is SEHNR and CDR2 is FQNEAQ (reference sequence). This CDR3 is built from 14 residues. CDR3 amino acids: CASSRGTGSYEQYF. The CDR3 DNA reads TGTGCCAGCAGCCGCGGGACAGGATCCTACGAGCAGTACTTC.

The chain links TRBV12-5 to TRBJ2-7, with D perhaps matching TRBD1 or TRBD2 (5 bases each). Trimming shortened V by 6 bases and J by 5 bases, and 20 bases separated the two germline ends. This CDR3 is 15 amino acids long. Germline V gene lookup returns CDR1 LGHNT and CDR2 FRNRAP. As DNA, the CDR3 is TGTGCTAGTGGGGGACCCCAGCGACTGGGCCACGAGCAGTACTTC. Residues: CASGGPQRLGHEQYF.

The chain combines TRBV6-5 with TRBJ2-1; D gene uncertain. Germline CDR1 reads MNHEY; CDR2 reads SVGAGI. CDR3 length: 14 amino acids. Trimming cost V 6 bases and J 0 bases, with 9 bases left between them. The CDR3 sequence is CASSPFNSYNEQFF. The CDR3 DNA sequence: TGTGCCAGCAGCCCTTTTAACTCCTACAATGAGCAGTTCTTC.

The genes are TRBV7-8 and TRBJ2-2; unclear D gene. From germline, CDR1 is SGHVS and CDR2 FQNEAQ. The CDR3 is 15 residues long. V lost 0 bases to trimming and J lost 1 base, with 6 bases between them. As DNA, the CDR3 is TGTGCCAGCAGCTTAGCAGCCTTGAACACCGGGGAGCTGTTTTTT. Translating gives CASSLAALNTGELFF.

CDR3 residues: CASSPDRASGANVLTF. For the CDR3, the DNA is TGTGCCAGCAGCCCGGACAGAGCCTCTGGGGCCAACGTCCTGACTTTC. V and J are TRBV7-2 and TRBJ2-6, with TRBD1 as a possible D gene (6 bases). This CDR3 contains 16 residues. CDR1 and CDR2 from the germline V gene are SGHTA and FQGNSA. V lost 5 bases and J lost 0, with 11 bases in between.

This clone was counted only a few times. The chain combines TRBV7-9 with TRBJ1-3; no reliable D call. Germline CDR1 SEHNR, CDR2 FQNEAQ (reference sequence). Trimming took off 5 bases at V and 1 base at J, with 12 bases between the two ends. The CDR3 runs 15 residues. The CDR3 loop is CASSPSLLSGNTIYF. The CDR3 nucleotides are TGTGCCAGCAGCCCGAGTTTGCTATCTGGAAACACCATATATTTT. Full variable domain (rest looked up from reference TRBV7-9 and TRBJ1-3): DTGVSQNPRHKITKRGQNVTFRCDPISEHNRLYWYRQTLGQGPEFLTYFQNEAQLEKSRLLSDRFSAERPKGSFSTLEIQRTEQGDSAMYLCASSPSLLSGNTIYFGEGSWLTVV.

As to this clone: Compared with germline, one end of the junction differs, possibly owing to a read error. The rearrangement uses TRBV7-2 and TRBJ2-5; no reliable D call. Germline-derived CDR1 and CDR2 are SGHTA and FQGNSA. This CDR3 contains 14 residues. The CDR3 coding sequence is TGCGCCAGCAGCCAAGCAATTTCCGGGGAGACCCAGTACTTC. This codes for CASSQAISGETQYF.

This clone was found a few times. The chain uses TRBV9 and TRBJ1-3; no definite D call. Trimming stripped 0 bases from V and 0 bases from J, with 22 bases between. Per the germline V gene, CDR1 is SGDLS and CDR2 is YYNGEE. CDR3 size: 20 residues. The CDR3 sequence: CASSVEGRNYRTYSGNTIYF. For the CDR3, the DNA is TGTGCCAGCAGCGTAGAAGGACGGAATTACCGAACCTACTCTGGAAACACCATATATTTT.

In this sample, this clone turned up a few times. The genes are TRBV5-4 and TRBJ2-3; 7 bases are shared with TRBD2. J lost 3 bases, V lost 2 bases, and 9 bases had no gene match. CDR1 and CDR2 from the germline V gene are SGHNT and YYREEE (reference sequence). The CDR3 consists of 16 residues. The CDR3 coding sequence is TGTGCCAGCAGCTTAGTTGTCACGGGAGGAACAGATACGCAGTATTTT. Translation: CASSLVVTGGTDTQYF.

This clone was seen only a few times. V gene TRBV13 combines with J gene TRBJ2-7; 14 positions match TRBD2. The CDR3 runs to 17 residues. The V gene end was trimmed by 3 bases and the J gene end by 1 base; junction bases not matched to a gene: 5. Per germline, CDR1 PRHDT and CDR2 FYEKMQ (reference sequence). Here the CDR3 reads CASSFRTSGRTSYEQYF. In nucleotides, the CDR3 is TGTGCCAGCAGCTTCAGGACTAGCGGGAGGACTTCCTACGAGCAGTACTTC.

The table lists this clone with a few counts. This chain links TRBV4-3 with TRBJ2-2; maybe TRBD1 (5 bases). The germline V gene encodes CDR1 LGHNA and CDR2 YSLEER. This CDR3 region has 14 residues. V was shortened by 3 bases and J by 5 bases, with 10 bases between the two germline ends. CDR3 coding DNA: TGCGCCAGCAGCCACAGGGAAGGTACCGGGGAGCTGTTTTTT. This codes for CASSHREGTGELFF.

The sample holds a few counts of this clone. CDR3 DNA: TGTGCCAGCAGCGACAACTACAGTTCCGGGGAGACCCAGTACTTC. Its translation is CASSDNYSSGETQYF. This chain links TRBV6-6 with TRBJ2-5; no reliable D call. V was pared by 6 bases and J by 5 bases, with 19 bases between. Germline CDR1 MNHNY, CDR2 SVGAGI (reference sequence). This CDR3 has 15 residues.

This clone was seen at least ten times. The chain is built from TRBV28 and TRBJ2-3; tentative D call: TRBD1 (5 bases). Germline-derived CDR1 and CDR2 are MDHEN and SYDVKM. Between the trimmed V and J ends, which lost 3 bases and 2 bases, there was a span of 21 bases. This CDR3 has 18 residues. The CDR3 spells CASSFERRAGLNTDTQYF. The CDR3 nucleotides read TGTGCCAGCAGTTTCGAGCGCCGGGCAGGGCTGAACACAGATACGCAGTATTTT.

This clone came up a few times. The chain has TRBV7-8 and TRBJ2-7; D is uncertain. This CDR3 is built from 14 residues. V was clipped by 4 bases and J by 3 bases, with 13 bases between them. Germline-derived CDR1 and CDR2 are SGHVS and FQNEAQ. CDR3 nucleotides: TGTGCCAGCAGCTCCACCCAACCACGCTACGAGCAGTACTTC. Protein product: CASSSTQPRYEQYF. The variable domain in full, with the rest retrieved from reference TRBV7-8 and TRBJ2-7, is GAGVSQSPRYKVAKRGQDVALRCDPISGHVSLFWYQQALGQGPEFLTYFQNEAQLDKSGLPSDRFFAERPEGSVSTLKIQRTQQEDSAVYLCASSSTQPRYEQYFGPGTRLTVT.

As to this clone: The junction shows a germline mismatch at one end, possibly a read error. J is TRBJ1-5 and V is TRBV6-5; D is undetermined. CDR3 length: 13 amino acids. Germline V CDR1 and CDR2: MNHEY, SVGAGI. Written as DNA, the CDR3 is TGTGCCAGCACCCCCCTCGGCGGAGAGCCTCAGCATTTT. As protein: CASTPLGGEPQHF.

The V call is TRBV7-9, the J call TRBJ1-2; D call uncertain. Germline loops: CDR1 SEHNR, CDR2 FQNEAQ (reference sequence). The ends were cut back, 2 bases at V and 7 bases at J, with 8 bases in the middle. The CDR3 is 12 residues long. In nucleotides, the CDR3 is TGTGCCAGCAGCTTAACTTCAGTTGGCTACACCTTC. Encoded protein: CASSLTSVGYTF.

The sample holds a few counts of this clone. This CDR3 reads CASSSQDTKAFF. The CDR3 region has the DNA TGTGCCAGTAGTAGTCAGGATACAAAAGCTTTCTTT. This chain uses TRBV19 with TRBJ1-1; D gene uncertain. This CDR3 is 12 amino acids long. Germline assignment: CDR1 LNHDA and CDR2 SQIVND (reference sequence). V lost 4 bases to trimming and J lost 9 bases, with 12 bases between them.

On this clone: Mismatch with germline at one junction end may stem from a read error. The chain is built from TRBV7-7 and TRBJ2-7; 10 bases agree with TRBD1. CDR3 length: 15 amino acids. Germline CDR1 SSHAT, CDR2 FNYEAQ (reference sequence). The CDR3 bases are TGTGCTAGCAGCTTCCGCCGGGACAGGGGCTACGAGCAGTACTTC. The encoded protein is CASSFRRDRGYEQYF.